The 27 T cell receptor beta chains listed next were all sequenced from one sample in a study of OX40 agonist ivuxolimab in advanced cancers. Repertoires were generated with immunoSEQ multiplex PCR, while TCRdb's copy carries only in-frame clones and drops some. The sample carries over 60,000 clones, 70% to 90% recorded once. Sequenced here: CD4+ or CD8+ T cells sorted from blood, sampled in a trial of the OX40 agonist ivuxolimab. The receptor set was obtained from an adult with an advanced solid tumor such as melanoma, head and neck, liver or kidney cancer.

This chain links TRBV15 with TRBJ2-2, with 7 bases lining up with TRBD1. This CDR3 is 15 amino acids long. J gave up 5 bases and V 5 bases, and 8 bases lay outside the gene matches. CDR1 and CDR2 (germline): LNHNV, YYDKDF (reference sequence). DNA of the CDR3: TGTGCCACCAGCCAACGACAGGGAATAACCGGGGAGCTGTTTTTT. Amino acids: CATSQRQGITGELFF.

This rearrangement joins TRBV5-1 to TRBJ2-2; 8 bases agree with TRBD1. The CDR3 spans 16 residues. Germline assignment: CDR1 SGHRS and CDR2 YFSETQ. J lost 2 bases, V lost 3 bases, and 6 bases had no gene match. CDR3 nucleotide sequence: TGCGCCAGCAGCTCAACGGACAGGGTAAACACCGGGGAGCTGTTTTTT. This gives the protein CASSSTDRVNTGELFF.

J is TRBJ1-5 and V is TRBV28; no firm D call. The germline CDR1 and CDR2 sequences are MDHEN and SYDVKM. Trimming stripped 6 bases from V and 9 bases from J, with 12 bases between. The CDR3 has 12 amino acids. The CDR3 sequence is CASRPGERPQHF. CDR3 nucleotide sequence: TGTGCCAGCAGGCCAGGCGAAAGGCCCCAGCATTTT.

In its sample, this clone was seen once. CDR3 coding DNA: TGTGCCAGCAGCTTCCCCACTAGGAAGGTAGAGACCCAGTACTTC. Protein: CASSFPTRKVETQYF. The chain carries TRBV7-2 and TRBJ2-5; perhaps TRBD2 as D (5 bases). V was pared by 3 bases and J by 4 bases, with 15 bases between. Per the germline V gene, CDR1 is SGHTA and CDR2 is FQGNSA. CDR3 size: 15 residues.

Here the CDR3 reads CASSPWTSGNLEQYF. In DNA, the CDR3 is TGTGCCAGCAGTCCCTGGACTAGCGGGAATCTCGAGCAGTACTTC. The J gene is TRBJ2-7, the V gene TRBV6-6; TRBD2 matches 12 bases. V was pared by 5 bases and J by 6 bases, with 8 bases of the junction left unmatched. This CDR3 is 15 amino acids long. Germline V lookup: CDR1 MNHNY, CDR2 SVGAGI (reference sequence).

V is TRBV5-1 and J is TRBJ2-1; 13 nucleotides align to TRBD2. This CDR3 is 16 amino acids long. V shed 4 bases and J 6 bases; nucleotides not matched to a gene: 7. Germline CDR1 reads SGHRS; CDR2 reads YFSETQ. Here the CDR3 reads CASSPRTSGSLNEQFF. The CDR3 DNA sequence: TGCGCCAGCAGCCCAAGGACTAGCGGGAGCCTCAATGAGCAGTTCTTC. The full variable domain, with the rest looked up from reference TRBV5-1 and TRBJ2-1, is KAGVTQTPRYLIKTRGQQVTLSCSPISGHRSVSWYQQTPGQGLQFLFEYFSETQRNKGNFPGRFSGRQFSNSRSEMNVSTLELGDSALYLCASSPRTSGSLNEQFFGPGTRLTVL.

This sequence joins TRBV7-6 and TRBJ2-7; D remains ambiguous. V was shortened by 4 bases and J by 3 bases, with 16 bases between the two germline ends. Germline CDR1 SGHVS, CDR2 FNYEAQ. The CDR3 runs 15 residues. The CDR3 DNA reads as TGTGCCAGCAGCTATGGATTGAATAGTAACTACGAGCAGTACTTC. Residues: CASSYGLNSNYEQYF.

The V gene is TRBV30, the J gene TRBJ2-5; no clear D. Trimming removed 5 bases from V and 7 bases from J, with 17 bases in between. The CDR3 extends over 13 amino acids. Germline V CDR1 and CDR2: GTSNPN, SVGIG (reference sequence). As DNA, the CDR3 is TGTGCCTGGGCCCCGGGCACCTCCCCGACCCAGTACTTC. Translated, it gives CAWAPGTSPTQYF.

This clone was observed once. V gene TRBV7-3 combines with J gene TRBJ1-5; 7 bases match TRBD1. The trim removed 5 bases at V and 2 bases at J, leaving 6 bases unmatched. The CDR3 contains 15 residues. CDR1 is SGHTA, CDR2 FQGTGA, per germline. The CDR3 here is CASSPTGRGNQPQHF. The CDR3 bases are TGTGCCAGCAGCCCGACAGGGAGGGGCAATCAGCCCCAGCATTTT.

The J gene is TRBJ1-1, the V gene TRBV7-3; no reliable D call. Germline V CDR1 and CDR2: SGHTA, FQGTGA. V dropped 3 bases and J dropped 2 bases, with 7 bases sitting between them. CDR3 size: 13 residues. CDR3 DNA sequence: TGTGCCAGCAGCTTGGATGTAAACACTGAAGCTTTCTTT. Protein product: CASSLDVNTEAFF.

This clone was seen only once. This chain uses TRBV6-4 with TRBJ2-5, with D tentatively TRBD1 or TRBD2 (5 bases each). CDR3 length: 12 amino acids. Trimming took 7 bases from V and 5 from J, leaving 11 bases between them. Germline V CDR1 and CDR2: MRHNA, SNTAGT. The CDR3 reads CASKRDEETQYF. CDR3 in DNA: TGTGCCAGCAAAAGGGACGAGGAGACCCAGTACTTC.

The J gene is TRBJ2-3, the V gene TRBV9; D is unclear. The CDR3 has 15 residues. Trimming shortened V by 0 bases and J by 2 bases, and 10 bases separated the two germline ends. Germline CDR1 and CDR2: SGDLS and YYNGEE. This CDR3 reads CASSVVGSDTDTQYF. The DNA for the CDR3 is TGTGCCAGCAGCGTAGTAGGCAGTGACACAGATACGCAGTATTTT.

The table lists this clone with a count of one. CDR3 nucleotide sequence: TGCAGCGTTTGGGCGGAACAAGAGACCCAGTACTTC. Translation: CSVWAEQETQYF. The V and J genes are TRBV29-1 and TRBJ2-5; no reliable D call. CDR3 length: 12 amino acids. Germline values: CDR1 SQVTM, CDR2 ANQGSEA. V was pared by 5 bases and J by 2 bases, with 9 bases between.

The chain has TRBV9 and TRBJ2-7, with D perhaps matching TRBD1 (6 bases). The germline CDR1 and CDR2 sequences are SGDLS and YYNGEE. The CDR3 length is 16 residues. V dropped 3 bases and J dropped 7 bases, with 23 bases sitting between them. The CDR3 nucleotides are TGTGCCAGCAGCGCACAGGGTCGGGGAGACTCTAGGGAGCAGTACTTC. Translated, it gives CASSAQGRGDSREQYF.

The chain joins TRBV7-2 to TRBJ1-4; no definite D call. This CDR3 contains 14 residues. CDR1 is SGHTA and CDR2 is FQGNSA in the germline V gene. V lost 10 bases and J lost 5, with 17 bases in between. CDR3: CATRRRVANEKLFF. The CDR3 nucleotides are TGTGCCACCCGCCGCCGAGTTGCCAATGAAAAACTGTTTTTT.

In DNA, the CDR3 is TGTGCCAGTATGGGAAGCGAGTTCCGGCAGTTCTTC. This codes for CASMGSEFRQFF. V and J are TRBV19 and TRBJ2-1, with D unresolved. Trimming left V 7 bases short and J 12 bases short, with 16 bases between. CDR1 is LNHDA, CDR2 SQIVND, per germline (reference sequence). This CDR3 has 12 residues.

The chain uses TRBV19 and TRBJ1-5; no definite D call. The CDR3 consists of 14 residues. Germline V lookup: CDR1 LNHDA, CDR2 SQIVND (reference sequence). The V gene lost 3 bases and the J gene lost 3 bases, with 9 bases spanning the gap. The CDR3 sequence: CASSIGPTNQPQHF. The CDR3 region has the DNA TGTGCCAGTAGTATTGGACCGACCAATCAGCCCCAGCATTTT.

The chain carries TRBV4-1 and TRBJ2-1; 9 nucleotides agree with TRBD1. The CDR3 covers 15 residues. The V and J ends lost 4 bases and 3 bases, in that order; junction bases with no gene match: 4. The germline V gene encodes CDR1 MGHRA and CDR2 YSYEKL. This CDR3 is CASSLRQGVYNEQFF. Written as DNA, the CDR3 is TGCGCCAGCAGCCTCCGACAGGGGGTCTACAATGAGCAGTTCTTC.

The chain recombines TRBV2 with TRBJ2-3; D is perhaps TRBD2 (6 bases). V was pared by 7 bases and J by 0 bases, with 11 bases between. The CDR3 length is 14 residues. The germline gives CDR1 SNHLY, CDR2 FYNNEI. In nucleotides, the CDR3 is TGTGCCAGCAATCGGGAGACTAGCACAGATACGCAGTATTTT. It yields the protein CASNRETSTDTQYF.

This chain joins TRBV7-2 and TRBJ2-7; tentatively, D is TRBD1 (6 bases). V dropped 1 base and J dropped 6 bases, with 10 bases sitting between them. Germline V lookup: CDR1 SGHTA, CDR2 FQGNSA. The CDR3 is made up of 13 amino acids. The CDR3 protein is CASSLVLGGEQYF. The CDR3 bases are TGTGCCAGCAGCTTAGTGTTAGGGGGCGAGCAGTACTTC. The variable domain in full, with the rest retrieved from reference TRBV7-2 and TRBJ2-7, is GAGVSQSPSNKVTEKGKDVELRCDPISGHTALYWYRQSLGQGLEFLIYFQGNSAPDKSGLPSDRFSAERTGGSVSTLTIQRTQQEDSAVYLCASSLVLGGEQYFGPGTRLTVT.

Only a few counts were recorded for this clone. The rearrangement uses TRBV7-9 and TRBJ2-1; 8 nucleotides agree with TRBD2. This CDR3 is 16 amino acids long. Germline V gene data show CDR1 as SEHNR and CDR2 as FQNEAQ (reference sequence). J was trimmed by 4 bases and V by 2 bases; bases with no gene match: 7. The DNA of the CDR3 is TGTGCCAGCAGCTTATCATTAGCGGGAACTTACAATGAGCAGTTCTTC. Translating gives CASSLSLAGTYNEQFF.

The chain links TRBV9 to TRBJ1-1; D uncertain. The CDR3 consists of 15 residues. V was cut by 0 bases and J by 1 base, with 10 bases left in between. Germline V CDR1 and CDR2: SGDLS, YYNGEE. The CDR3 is CASSVGEASNTEAFF. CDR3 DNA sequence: TGTGCCAGCAGCGTAGGCGAAGCCTCGAACACTGAAGCTTTCTTT.

CDR3 amino acids: CASSSQGNQPQHF. Written as DNA, the CDR3 is TGTGCCAGCAGCTCTCAGGGGAATCAGCCCCAGCATTTT. The V gene is TRBV7-2, the J gene TRBJ1-5; perhaps TRBD1 as D (6 bases). Trimming stripped 4 bases from V and 4 bases from J, with 8 bases between. The CDR3 spans 13 residues. CDR1 is SGHTA, CDR2 FQGNSA, per germline.

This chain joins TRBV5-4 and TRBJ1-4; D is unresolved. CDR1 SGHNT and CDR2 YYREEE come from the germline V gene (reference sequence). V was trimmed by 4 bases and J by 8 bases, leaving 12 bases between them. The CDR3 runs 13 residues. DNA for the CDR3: TGTGCCAGCAGCCCCCCCGCGGTCGAAAAACTGTTTTTT. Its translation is CASSPPAVEKLFF.

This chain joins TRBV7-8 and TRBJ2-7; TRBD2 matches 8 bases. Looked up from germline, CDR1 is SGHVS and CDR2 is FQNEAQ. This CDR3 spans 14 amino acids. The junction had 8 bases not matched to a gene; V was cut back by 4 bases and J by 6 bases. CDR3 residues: CASSSELAAGEQYF. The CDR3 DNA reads TGTGCCAGCAGCTCCGAACTAGCGGCCGGCGAGCAGTACTTC.

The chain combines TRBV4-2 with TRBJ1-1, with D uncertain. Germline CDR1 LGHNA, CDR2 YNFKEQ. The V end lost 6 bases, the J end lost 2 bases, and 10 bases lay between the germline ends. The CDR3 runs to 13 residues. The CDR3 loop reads CASSPAPNTEAFF. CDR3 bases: TGTGCCAGCAGTCCTGCACCCAACACTGAAGCTTTCTTT.

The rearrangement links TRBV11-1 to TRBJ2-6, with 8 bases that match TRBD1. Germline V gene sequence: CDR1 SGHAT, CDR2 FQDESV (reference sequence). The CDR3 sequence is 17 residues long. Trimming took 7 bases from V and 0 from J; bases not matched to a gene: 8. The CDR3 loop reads CASISGQGYSGANVLTF. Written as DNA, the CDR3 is TGTGCCAGCATCTCAGGACAGGGCTACTCTGGGGCCAACGTCCTGACTTTC.